What follows are 5 T cell receptor beta chains derived from one specimen sequenced in a study of control samples from healthy donors and cancer patients. Sequenced by immunoSEQ multiplex PCR; TCRdb stores in-frame clones only, minus some. Among 70,000 to 95,000 clones, roughly 93% were seen once, and the ten largest hold around 1.3%. The sequenced sample was PBMCs. The receptor source for this set is a woman in her forties with lung cancer.

The V gene is TRBV5-4, the J gene TRBJ1-2, with TRBD1 as a possible D gene (5 bases). V was cut by 3 bases and J by 4 bases, with 10 bases left in between. Looked up from germline, CDR1 is SGHNT and CDR2 is YYREEE (reference sequence). This CDR3 is built from 13 residues. CDR3 DNA sequence: TGTGCCAGCAGCTCACAGGAGCTCTATGGCTACACCTTC. As protein: CASSSQELYGYTF.

The chain combines TRBV12-5 with TRBJ1-1; D is unclear. The ends were cut back, 1 base at V and 6 bases at J, with 9 bases in the middle. CDR1 is LGHNT, CDR2 FRNRAP, per germline. The CDR3 covers 13 residues. Here the CDR3 DNA reads TGTGCTAGTGGTTTGGATCCCTGGCCTGAAGCTTTCTTT. This sequence encodes CASGLDPWPEAFF.

The chain couples TRBV13 to TRBJ2-7; perhaps D is TRBD1 or TRBD2 (5 bases each). Trimming took 6 bases from V and 2 from J, leaving 11 bases between them. In germline, CDR1 is PRHDT, CDR2 FYEKMQ (reference sequence). This CDR3 region has 13 residues. Here the CDR3 DNA reads TGTGCCAGCAGTTACGGGACCGCCTACGAGCAGTACTTC. Translated: CASSYGTAYEQYF.

The rearrangement uses TRBV6-2 or TRBV6-3 and TRBJ1-2, with unresolved D. The length of the CDR3 is 13 residues. Germline V gives CDR1 MNHEY, CDR2 SVGEGT. The V gene lost 2 bases and the J gene lost 6 bases, with 10 bases spanning the gap. CDR3 loop: CASSYVGWDGYTF. DNA of the CDR3: TGTGCCAGCAGTTACGTGGGGTGGGATGGCTACACCTTC.

The chain combines TRBV5-1 with TRBJ1-2; possible D gene TRBD1, 6 bases. The CDR3 is 16 amino acids. V dropped 0 bases and J dropped 3 bases, with 15 bases sitting between them. Germline V gene data show CDR1 as SGHRS and CDR2 as YFSETQ. The CDR3 sequence: CASSLASGRGDYGYTF. The CDR3 DNA reads TGCGCCAGCAGCTTGGCCAGTGGCAGGGGAGACTATGGCTACACCTTC.